These T cell receptor beta chains were read from a single sample in a study of shared clonotypes between healthy human individuals. The assay was immunoSEQ multiplex PCR, and TCRdb's table has in-frame clones only and misses some. The sample shows 1.5 million to 2.5 million clones, just under 95% of them seen only once. The sequenced sample consisted of naive CD8+ T cells sorted from blood. The receptors shown here come from a man aged 18 to 29 in good health. Each CDR3 is given with its conserved first and last residue. The D gene is left open where the match is weak. For some rows the clone size is stated as once, few or many, or as a class when expanded; others skip it.

clone size	V gene	D gene	J gene	CDR3 protein	CDR3 DNA
-	TRBV6-5	-	TRBJ1-2	CASSYSIGHYGYTF	TGTGCCAGCAGTTACTCGATTGGTCACTATGGCTACACCTTC
-	TRBV5-6	TRBD1	TRBJ2-7	CASSFGTGAYEQYF	TGTGCCAGCAGTTTCGGGACAGGGGCTTACGAGCAGTACTTC
-	TRBV5-1	TRBD1	TRBJ2-1	CASSPEDRKSSYNEQFF	TGCGCCAGCAGCCCGGAGGACAGGAAGAGCTCCTACAATGAGCAGTTCTTC
-	TRBV7-6	TRBD2	TRBJ2-7	CASSLMAGAYEQYF	TGTGCCAGCAGCTTAATGGCGGGAGCCTACGAGCAGTACTTC
-	TRBV6-1	TRBD1	TRBJ2-1	CASSEFVWGTGVHEQFF	TGTGCCAGCAGTGAATTCGTTTGGGGGACAGGGGTCCATGAGCAGTTCTTC
-	TRBV7-8	TRBD1	TRBJ2-2	CASTGGATGELFF	TGTGCCAGCACAGGGGGCGCAACCGGGGAGCTGTTTTTT
-	TRBV2	-	TRBJ2-3	CASSVEGGLIDTQYF	TGTGCCAGCAGTGTTGAGGGGGGCCTCATCGATACGCAGTATTTT
-	TRBV10-1	-	TRBJ1-2	CASSEFPYYGYTF	TGCGCCAGCAGTGAATTTCCTTACTATGGCTACACCTTC
-	TRBV14	-	TRBJ1-2	CASSQDLSGGVSGYTF	TGTGCCAGCAGCCAAGATTTGAGTGGCGGGGTGAGTGGCTACACCTTC
once	TRBV9	-	TRBJ1-4	CASSVEVGAKLFF	TGTGCCAGCAGCGTAGAAGTAGGCGCAAAACTGTTTTTT
-	TRBV5-1	-	TRBJ2-7	CASADSGRLYEQYF	TGCGCCAGCGCGGACTCAGGGCGTCTCTACGAGCAGTACTTC
once	TRBV14	TRBD1	TRBJ2-7	CASSPARDSSYEQYF	TGTGCCAGCAGCCCCGCCCGGGACAGCTCCTACGAGCAGTACTTC
-	TRBV5-4	TRBD1	TRBJ2-7	CASSPGQGEQYF	TGTGCCAGCAGCCCGGGACAGGGGGAGCAGTACTTC
-	TRBV7-9	-	TRBJ1-5	CASSTVGGNQPQHF	TGTGCCAGCAGTACAGTTGGGGGCAATCAGCCCCAGCATTTT
-	TRBV29-1	-	TRBJ1-2	CSVEDTKHTF	TGCAGCGTTGAAGACACTAAGCACACCTTC
-	TRBV4-1	-	TRBJ2-7	CASSQDPTVYEQYF	TGCGCCAGCAGCCAAGATCCGACAGTCTACGAGCAGTACTTC
-	TRBV19	TRBD1	TRBJ1-2	CASSIPQGAKNDYGYTF	TGTGCCAGTAGTATTCCCCAGGGGGCGAAGAATGACTATGGCTACACCTTC
-	TRBV18	-	TRBJ2-1	CASSPLTNQNNEQFF	TGTGCCAGCTCACCATTGACCAACCAGAACAATGAGCAGTTCTTC
-	TRBV19	TRBD2	TRBJ2-3	CASSMGGLGPQDTQYF	TGTGCCAGTAGTATGGGGGGACTAGGTCCACAAGATACGCAGTATTTT
-	TRBV11-3	-	TRBJ2-2	CASSLATGWELFF	TGTGCCAGCAGCTTAGCTACAGGGTGGGAGCTGTTTTTT
-	TRBV2	-	TRBJ1-3	CASRTGPSGNTIYF	TGTGCCAGCAGAACAGGCCCCTCTGGAAACACCATATATTTT
-	TRBV11-2	-	TRBJ2-2	CASSFGSYTGELFF	TGTGCCAGCAGCTTCGGATCCTACACCGGGGAGCTGTTTTTT
-	TRBV2	-	TRBJ2-1	CASSSGMNSYNEQFF	TGTGCCAGCAGTTCAGGGATGAACTCCTACAATGAGCAGTTCTTC
-	TRBV5-8	TRBD1	TRBJ2-3	CASSLSWTGRTDTQYF	TGTGCCAGCAGCTTGTCGTGGACAGGGAGGACAGATACGCAGTATTTT
-	TRBV5-8	TRBD1	TRBJ1-1	CASSFGTGGGTEAFF	TGTGCCAGCAGCTTTGGGACAGGGGGGGGCACTGAAGCTTTCTTT
-	TRBV11-2	TRBD1	TRBJ2-7	CASSFHPGTGIPEQYF	TGTGCCAGCAGCTTCCACCCCGGGACAGGGATTCCCGAGCAGTACTTC
-	TRBV6-1	TRBD1	TRBJ2-1	CASSESWTGDNEQFF	TGTGCCAGCAGTGAATCCTGGACAGGGGACAATGAGCAGTTCTTC
-	TRBV4-3	TRBD2	TRBJ2-5	CASRPGGGETQYF	TGCGCCAGCAGACCGGGAGGGGGGGAGACCCAGTACTTC
-	TRBV7-8	-	TRBJ1-3	CASSSLLQENGNTIYF	TGTGCCAGCAGCTCTCTGCTACAGGAAAATGGAAACACCATATATTTT
-	TRBV5-1	-	TRBJ2-1	CASSSGGSSYNEQFF	TGCGCCAGCAGTTCCGGAGGGAGCTCCTACAATGAGCAGTTCTTC
-	TRBV9	-	TRBJ2-3	CASSYAVSTDTQYF	TGTGCCAGCAGCTACGCGGTGAGCACAGATACGCAGTATTTT
-	TRBV29-1	-	TRBJ2-2	CSVDGVSPNTGELFF	TGCAGCGTTGATGGGGTCAGCCCGAACACCGGGGAGCTGTTTTTT
-	TRBV19	-	TRBJ2-5	CASSIEWERETQYF	TGTGCCAGTAGTATTGAGTGGGAAAGGGAGACCCAGTACTTC
-	TRBV11-2	-	TRBJ1-1	CASSSTAPRNTEAFF	TGTGCCAGCAGCTCCACCGCTCCGAGGAACACTGAAGCTTTCTTT
-	TRBV13	-	TRBJ2-2	CASSLRGTGELFF	TGTGCCAGCAGCTTAAGGGGGACCGGGGAGCTGTTTTTT
once	TRBV4-1	-	TRBJ1-2	CASSQELSLDTVDYGYTF	TGCGCCAGCAGCCAAGAATTATCCCTGGACACCGTGGACTATGGCTACACCTTC
-	TRBV27	TRBD1	TRBJ2-1	CASSPQAVQGKGYNEQFF	TGTGCCAGCAGTCCCCAAGCAGTACAGGGGAAGGGATACAATGAGCAGTTCTTC
-	TRBV4-2	-	TRBJ2-5	CASSQGFLADGTQYF	TGTGCCAGCAGCCAAGGATTCTTAGCAGATGGGACCCAGTACTTC
once	TRBV7-2	-	TRBJ2-7	CASSLVSGSAYEQYF	TGTGCCAGCAGCTTAGTATCAGGGAGCGCCTACGAGCAGTACTTC
-	TRBV13	-	TRBJ2-2	CASGVEIAGELFF	TGTGCCAGCGGGGTGGAGATCGCCGGGGAGCTGTTTTTT
once	TRBV18	TRBD2	TRBJ2-2	CASSPLEGAGPNTGELFF	TGTGCCAGCTCACCATTAGAAGGAGCGGGGCCGAACACCGGGGAGCTGTTTTTT
-	TRBV6-6	-	TRBJ1-2	CASTRGDGYTF	TGTGCCAGCACCAGAGGTGACGGCTACACCTTC
-	TRBV7-9	-	TRBJ1-1	CASKRANTEAFF	TGTGCCAGCAAACGGGCGAACACTGAAGCTTTCTTT
-	TRBV4-3	-	TRBJ1-1	CASSQDQWQNTEAFF	TGCGCCAGCAGCCAAGATCAATGGCAGAACACTGAAGCTTTCTTT
-	TRBV30	TRBD1	TRBJ1-2	CALDRAQGYTF	TGTGCCTTAGACAGGGCCCAAGGCTACACCTTC
-	TRBV7-9	-	TRBJ2-7	CASSLGGSNEQYF	TGTGCCAGCAGCTTAGGCGGTAGCAACGAGCAGTACTTC
-	TRBV19	TRBD1	TRBJ1-2	CASQDRGDYGYTF	TGTGCCAGTCAAGACAGGGGGGACTATGGCTACACCTTC
-	TRBV7-8	-	TRBJ1-6	CASSSSYREPNSPLHF	TGTGCCAGCAGCTCGTCCTACAGGGAGCCTAATTCACCCCTCCACTTT
once	TRBV5-4	-	TRBJ2-3	CASSFMGGGEPTDTQYF	TGTGCCAGCAGCTTCATGGGTGGCGGGGAGCCCACAGATACGCAGTATTTT
-	TRBV13	-	TRBJ2-2	CASSLPEGAAGELFF	TGTGCCAGCAGCTTACCGGAGGGTGCCGCCGGGGAGCTGTTTTTT
-	TRBV2	-	TRBJ2-3	CASSEGDTQYF	TGTGCCAGCAGTGAAGGGGATACGCAGTATTTT
few	TRBV28	-	TRBJ1-6	CASSFEGNNSPLHF	TGTGCCAGCAGTTTCGAGGGGAATAATTCACCCCTCCACTTT
-	TRBV9	-	TRBJ1-1	CASSEGAGTEAFF	TGTGCCAGCAGCGAGGGAGCGGGGACTGAAGCTTTCTTT
once	TRBV4-1	TRBD2	TRBJ2-1	CASSLSGRALGSYNEQFF	TGCGCCAGCAGCCTTAGCGGGAGGGCCCTCGGGTCCTACAATGAGCAGTTCTTC
-	TRBV9	-	TRBJ1-2	CASSATEDYGYTF	TGTGCCAGCAGCGCGACAGAGGACTATGGCTACACCTTC